The 22 T cell receptor beta chains below come from one sample, sequenced in a study of T cell responses to AZD1222 COVID-19 vaccine. Profiling relied on immunoSEQ multiplex PCR, and the TCRdb table lists in-frame clones only, not all of them. The sample includes about 150,000 clones, 90% to 95% seen only once; the top ten take 2.8%. The sample here was peripheral blood, taken on day 0 of MenACWY control vaccination. The source is an adult in good health.

The chain carries TRBV7-8 and TRBJ1-1; no firm D call. CDR3 length equals 14 residues. V was clipped by 6 bases and J by 0 bases, with 11 bases between them. CDR1 and CDR2 from the germline V gene are SGHVS and FQNEAQ. CDR3 DNA sequence: TGTGCCAGCAGTCTTGGGCTGTTGAACACTGAAGCTTTCTTT. Its protein product is CASSLGLLNTEAFF.

The chain joins TRBV7-8 to TRBJ2-7, with D possibly TRBD2 on 5 matching bases. From germline, CDR1 is SGHVS and CDR2 FQNEAQ. V was trimmed by 4 bases and J by 1 base, leaving 14 bases between them. The CDR3 has 15 residues. CDR3 nucleotides: TGTGCCAGCAGCTCCCCGGGGTTCATTTCCTACGAGCAGTACTTC. Protein: CASSSPGFISYEQYF.

V usage is TRBV7-2 and J usage is TRBJ2-7; D might be TRBD1 (7 bases). CDR1 and CDR2 from the germline V gene are SGHTA and FQGNSA. CDR3 length equals 14 residues. V lost 5 bases and J lost 5, with 16 bases in between. In DNA form, the CDR3 reads TGTGCCAGCAGCCCCCAGGGGGGACTCCACGAGCAGTACTTC. Encoded protein: CASSPQGGLHEQYF.

The J gene is TRBJ1-2, the V gene TRBV5-1; D perhaps matches TRBD1 (6 bases). V gave up 0 bases and J gave up 6 bases, with 15 bases separating them. The CDR3 has 15 amino acids. Germline CDR1 SGHRS, CDR2 YFSETQ. This chain's CDR3 is CASSLEFPGANGYTF. The CDR3 DNA sequence: TGCGCCAGCAGCTTGGAGTTCCCAGGGGCAAATGGCTACACCTTC.

V is TRBV9 and J is TRBJ1-6; 8 nucleotides line up with TRBD1. The CDR3 spans 16 residues. V lost 3 bases and J lost 6; bases outside the gene matches: 8. Germline V lookup: CDR1 SGDLS, CDR2 YYNGEE. The CDR3 here is CASSDDRGLSNSPLHF. CDR3 DNA: TGTGCCAGCAGCGACGACAGGGGTTTAAGTAATTCACCCCTCCACTTT.

The J gene is TRBJ1-5, the V gene TRBV28; maybe TRBD1 (5 bases). Between the trimmed V and J ends, which lost 6 bases and 7 bases, there was a span of 19 bases. CDR3 size: 15 residues. The germline gives CDR1 MDHEN, CDR2 SYDVKM. This CDR3 is CASRGPPTAGQPQHF. The CDR3 DNA is TGTGCCAGCAGGGGGCCCCCCACAGCGGGGCAGCCCCAGCATTTT.

The gene calls are TRBV3-1 (or the pseudogene TRBV3-2) and TRBJ2-3, with TRBD1 as a possible D gene (6 bases). CDR1 LGHDT and CDR2 YNNKEL come from the germline V gene (reference sequence). The CDR3 runs to 15 residues. V dropped 1 base and J dropped 0 bases, with 8 bases sitting between them. The CDR3 here is CASSQVQGSTDTQYF. The CDR3 region has the DNA TGTGCCAGCAGCCAAGTTCAGGGGAGCACAGATACGCAGTATTTT.

This rearrangement joins TRBV7-9 to TRBJ1-1; 8 bases agree with TRBD1. The CDR3 totals 18 residues. Germline V gene sequence: CDR1 SEHNR, CDR2 FQNEAQ (reference sequence). After removal of 5 bases from V and 1 base from J, the junction contained 15 bases not matched to a gene. The CDR3: CASSPREIGQGKNTEAFF. The CDR3 DNA reads as TGTGCCAGCAGCCCCCGGGAGATAGGACAGGGAAAGAACACTGAAGCTTTCTTT.

The genes are TRBV2 and TRBJ2-7; D might be TRBD2 (7 bases). The germline gives CDR1 SNHLY, CDR2 FYNNEI. Trimming pared 5 bases from V and 0 bases from J, leaving 14 bases between. This CDR3 spans 15 amino acids. CDR3 nucleotides: TGTGCCAGCAGTTCCGGGGGGCCGAGCTCCTACGAGCAGTACTTC. This encodes CASSSGGPSSYEQYF.

The genes are TRBV11-2 and TRBJ2-1; 8 nucleotides align to TRBD2. Per germline, CDR1 SGHAT and CDR2 FQNNGV. V trimming: 1 base; J trimming: 8 bases; junction bases outside the gene matches: 13. The CDR3 is 17 residues long. CDR3 in DNA: TGTGCCAGCAGCTTAGGAAGCTCCGCTAGCGGGTTTTATGAGCAGTTCTTC. Translated, it gives CASSLGSSASGFYEQFF. The whole variable domain, filled in from reference TRBV11-2 and TRBJ2-1, reads EAGVAQSPRYKIIEKRQSVAFWCNPISGHATLYWYQQILGQGPKLLIQFQNNGVVDDSQLPKDRFSAERLKGVDSTLKIQPAKLEDSAVYLCASSLGSSASGFYEQFFGPGTRLTVL.

This sequence joins TRBV5-6 and TRBJ2-2, with D possibly called TRBD1 or TRBD2 (5 bases each). The CDR3 is 19 residues long. The V end lost 1 base, the J end lost 0 bases, and 19 bases lay between the germline ends. Per germline, CDR1 SGHDT and CDR2 YYEEEE. CDR3 nucleotides: TGTGCCAGCAGCTTGTTTGGGGTGTCGTGGGGGTCGAACACCGGGGAGCTGTTTTTT. This codes for CASSLFGVSWGSNTGELFF.

The chain combines TRBV5-1 with TRBJ2-7; D call uncertain. In germline, CDR1 is SGHRS, CDR2 YFSETQ. V was clipped by 2 bases and J by 0 bases, with 9 bases between them. The CDR3 runs to 14 residues. The CDR3 DNA reads TGCGCCAGCAGCTTTGGGCCGAGCTCCTACGAGCAGTACTTC. Amino acids: CASSFGPSSYEQYF.

The chain couples TRBV18 to TRBJ2-3; D unresolved. Germline CDR1 and CDR2: KGHSH and LQKENI. The CDR3 loop spans 16 amino acids. The V end lost 0 bases, the J end lost 0 bases, and 10 bases lay between the germline ends. DNA for the CDR3: TGTGCCAGCTCACCACCCGGTTCCTCTAGCACAGATACGCAGTATTTT. This codes for CASSPPGSSSTDTQYF.

J is TRBJ1-5 and V is TRBV28, with TRBD1 as a possible D gene (6 bases). The germline V and J ends were trimmed by 3 bases and 6 bases, with 15 bases remaining between them. Germline V gene sequence: CDR1 MDHEN, CDR2 SYDVKM. The CDR3 consists of 15 residues. Here the CDR3 DNA reads TGTGCCAGCAGTTTCCTCCGGGGGGCTACTCAGCCCCAGCATTTT. Its translation: CASSFLRGATQPQHF.

V is TRBV12-3 or TRBV12-4 and J is TRBJ2-7, with D possibly matching TRBD1 (6 bases). V dropped 10 bases and J dropped 2 bases, with 15 bases sitting between them. The CDR3 length is 13 residues. This chain's CDR3 is CATEMKGAYEQYF. CDR3 nucleotide sequence: TGTGCCACCGAAATGAAGGGGGCCTACGAGCAGTACTTC.

This clone appeared once. This chain joins TRBV4-2 and TRBJ2-4; TRBD1 is a possible D gene (6 bases). Germline values: CDR1 LGHNA, CDR2 YNFKEQ. Trimming removed 1 base from V and 6 bases from J, with 7 bases in between. CDR3 size: 13 residues. CDR3 nucleotide sequence: TGTGCCAGCAGCCAAGCACAGGGAAACATTCAGTACTTC. Amino acids: CASSQAQGNIQYF.

The V call is TRBV18, the J call TRBJ1-5, with a tentative D call TRBD1 (6 bases). Germline CDR1 and CDR2: KGHSH and LQKENI. Trimming pared 3 bases from V and 4 bases from J, leaving 7 bases between. The CDR3 sequence is 13 residues long. The CDR3 nucleotides are TGTGCCAGCTCACCTAGGGGGAATCAGCCCCAGCATTTT. It translates to CASSPRGNQPQHF.

The rearrangement uses TRBV7-9 and TRBJ1-1; D may be TRBD1 (5 bases). CDR1 is SEHNR, CDR2 FQNEAQ, per germline (reference sequence). V dropped 3 bases and J dropped 4 bases, with 12 bases sitting between them. The CDR3 consists of 14 residues. The CDR3 region has the DNA TGTGCCAGCAGCTTGGGACTCGGGAGCACTGAAGCTTTCTTT. It is translated as CASSLGLGSTEAFF.

The chain has TRBV14 and TRBJ1-5; D not certain. V dropped 3 bases and J dropped 4 bases, with 7 bases sitting between them. The germline V gene encodes CDR1 SGHDN and CDR2 FVKESK. This CDR3 has 13 amino acids. In DNA form, the CDR3 reads TGTGCCAGCAGCCAGGGTTTAAATCAGCCCCAGCATTTT. Its protein is CASSQGLNQPQHF.

This clone was recorded a few times. This chain links TRBV7-9 with TRBJ2-5; 8 positions match TRBD2. J lost 4 bases, V lost 1 base, and 2 bases had no gene match. This CDR3 has 14 residues. The V gene's germline CDR1 is SEHNR and CDR2 FQNEAQ (reference sequence). CDR3 nucleotides: TGTGCCAGCAGCTTAGTCCTAGCGGGAGAGACCCAGTACTTC. It codes for CASSLVLAGETQYF.

The rearrangement joins TRBV5-6 to TRBJ2-1, with no clear D. CDR3 size: 15 residues. Trimming removed 1 base at V and 8 bases at J, with 16 bases between. Germline CDR1 and CDR2: SGHDT and YYEEEE. The CDR3 is CASSLRPTSIDEQFF. The CDR3 nucleotides are TGTGCCAGCAGCTTGCGCCCTACCTCTATCGATGAGCAGTTCTTC.

J is TRBJ2-1 and V is TRBV19; possibly TRBD1 for D (7 bases). Per germline, CDR1 LNHDA and CDR2 SQIVND (reference sequence). Trimming took 3 bases from V and 2 from J, leaving 14 bases between them. The CDR3 runs to 16 residues. The CDR3 coding sequence is TGTGCCAGTAGTATGGGGGGAAGGGGGCCCTACAATGAGCAGTTCTTC. This translates into CASSMGGRGPYNEQFF.